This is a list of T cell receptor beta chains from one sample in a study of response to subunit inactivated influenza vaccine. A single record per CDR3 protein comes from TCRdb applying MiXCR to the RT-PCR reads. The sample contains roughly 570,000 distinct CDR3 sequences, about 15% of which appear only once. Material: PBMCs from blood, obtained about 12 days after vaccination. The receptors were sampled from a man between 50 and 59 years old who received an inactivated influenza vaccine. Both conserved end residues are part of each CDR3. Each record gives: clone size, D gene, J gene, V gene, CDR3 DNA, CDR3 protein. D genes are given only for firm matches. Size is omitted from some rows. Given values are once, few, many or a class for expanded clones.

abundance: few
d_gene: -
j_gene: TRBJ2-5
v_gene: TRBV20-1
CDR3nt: TGCAGTGCTACTAACCAAGAGACCCAGTACTTC
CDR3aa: CSATNQETQYF

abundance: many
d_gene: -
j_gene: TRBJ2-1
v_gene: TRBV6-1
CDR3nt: TGTGCCAGCAGTGACCTTGGGGGGCAGTTCTACAATGAGCAGTTCTTC
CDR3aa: CASSDLGGQFYNEQFF

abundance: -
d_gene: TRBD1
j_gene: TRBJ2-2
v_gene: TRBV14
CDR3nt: TGTGCCAGCAGCGACCACTCAGGGACAGGGTTTTTCACCGGGGAGCTGTTTTTT
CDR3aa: CASSDHSGTGFFTGELFF

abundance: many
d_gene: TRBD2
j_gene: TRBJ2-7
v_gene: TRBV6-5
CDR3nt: TGTGCCAGCAGATATAGCGGGGAGAGCTCCTACGAGCAGTACTTC
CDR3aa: CASRYSGESSYEQYF

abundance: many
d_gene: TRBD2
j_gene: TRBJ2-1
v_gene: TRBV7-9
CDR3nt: TGTGCCAGCAGCTTACTAGCGGGGGCCGAATACAATGAGCAGTTCTTC
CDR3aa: CASSLLAGAEYNEQFF

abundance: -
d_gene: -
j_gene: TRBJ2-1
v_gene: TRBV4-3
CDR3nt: TGCGCCAGCAGCCAATTTGAGGTAGGACAGTACAGTGGGAATGAGCAGTTCTTC
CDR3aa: CASSQFEVGQYSGNEQFF

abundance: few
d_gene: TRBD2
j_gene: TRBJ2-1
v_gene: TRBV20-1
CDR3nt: TGCAGTGCTAGAGCGGGAGGGCCGGTGAATGAGCAGTTCTTC
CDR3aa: CSARAGGPVNEQFF

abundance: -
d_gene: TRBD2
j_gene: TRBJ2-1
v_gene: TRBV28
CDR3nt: TGTGCCAGCAGTATCGGGACTAGCGGGAAAAATGAGCAGTTCTTC
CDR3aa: CASSIGTSGKNEQFF

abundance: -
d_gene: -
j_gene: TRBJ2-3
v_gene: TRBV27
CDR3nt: TGTGCCAGCAGTCGGGGGACAGCGAACACAGATACGCAGTATTTT
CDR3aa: CASSRGTANTDTQYF

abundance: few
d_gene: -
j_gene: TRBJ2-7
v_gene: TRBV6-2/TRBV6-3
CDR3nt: TGTGCCAGCGGTCGAAGAGGGATTCTATCCTACGAGCAGTACTTC
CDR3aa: CASGRRGILSYEQYF

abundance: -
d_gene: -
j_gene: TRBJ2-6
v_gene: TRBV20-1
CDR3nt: TGCAGTGCTAGGCGGCAGGACGGCGTCCTGACTTTC
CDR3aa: CSARRQDGVLTF

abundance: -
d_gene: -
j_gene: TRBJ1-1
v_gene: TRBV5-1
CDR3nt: TGCGCCAGCAGCTTGGCCACAGCGAACAGGGTACTCCGTACTGAAGCTTTCTTT
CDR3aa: CASSLATANRVLRTEAFF

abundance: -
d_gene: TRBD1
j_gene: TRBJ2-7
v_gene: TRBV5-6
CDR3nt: TGTGCCAGCAGCTTTACAGGGGGTAGCGGAAGAGGCGAGCAGTACTTC
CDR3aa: CASSFTGGSGRGEQYF

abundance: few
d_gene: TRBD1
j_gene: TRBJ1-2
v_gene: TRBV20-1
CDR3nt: TGCAGTGCCCGCAGGGGGGGTGGGCTACAGGAGGGCTACACCTTC
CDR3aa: CSARRGGGLQEGYTF

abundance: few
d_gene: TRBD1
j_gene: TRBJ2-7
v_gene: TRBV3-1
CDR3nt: TGTGCCAGCAGCCAGCAGCAAACAGGGGGCGAGCAGTACTTC
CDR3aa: CASSQQQTGGEQYF

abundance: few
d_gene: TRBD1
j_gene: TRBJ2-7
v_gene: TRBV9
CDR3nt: TGTGCCAGCAGCACCGGACCAGGACAGGGAGCCTACGAGCAGTACTTC
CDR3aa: CASSTGPGQGAYEQYF

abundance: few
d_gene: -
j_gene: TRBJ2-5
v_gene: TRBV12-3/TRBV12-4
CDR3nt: TGTGCCAGCAGTCTTTCCCAGGGGCCGGAGACCCAGTACTTC
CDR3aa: CASSLSQGPETQYF

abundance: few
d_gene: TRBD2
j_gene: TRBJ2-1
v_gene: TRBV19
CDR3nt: TGTGCCACCCAAGGGAGGGGTCCTCCTTCCTACAATGAGCAGTTCTTC
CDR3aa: CATQGRGPPSYNEQFF

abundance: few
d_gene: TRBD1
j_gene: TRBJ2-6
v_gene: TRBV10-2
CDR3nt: TGCGCCAGCAGTGAGTCACGGACAGGGGCAAGCTCTGGGGCCAACGTCCTGACTTTC
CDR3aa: CASSESRTGASSGANVLTF

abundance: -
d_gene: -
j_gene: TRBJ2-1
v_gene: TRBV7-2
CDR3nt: TGTGCCAGCAGGCCCCGGGACGCTTACAATGAGCAGTTCTTC
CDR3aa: CASRPRDAYNEQFF

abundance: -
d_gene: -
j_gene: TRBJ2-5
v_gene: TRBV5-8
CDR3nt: TGTGCCAGCAGCTTGGTGGCCTACCAAGAGACCCAGTACTTC
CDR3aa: CASSLVAYQETQYF

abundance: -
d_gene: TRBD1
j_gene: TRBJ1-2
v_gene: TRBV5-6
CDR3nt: TGTGCCAGCAGCTTGCTGGGACAGGTATATGGCTACACCTTC
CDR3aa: CASSLLGQVYGYTF

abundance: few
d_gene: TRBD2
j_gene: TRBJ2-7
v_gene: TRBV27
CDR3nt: TGTGCCAGCAGTTTGCGGGAGGGAACCTACGAGCAGTACTTC
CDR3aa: CASSLREGTYEQYF

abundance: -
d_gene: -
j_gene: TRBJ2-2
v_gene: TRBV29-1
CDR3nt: TGCAGCGTTGTTGAGATCACCGGGGAGCTGTTTTTT
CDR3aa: CSVVEITGELFF

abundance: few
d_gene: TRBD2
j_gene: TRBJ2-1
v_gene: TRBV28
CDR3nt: TGTGCCAGCTTTTCCGCGGGGGGTCAGAGCTCCTACAATGAGCAGTTCTTC
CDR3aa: CASFSAGGQSSYNEQFF

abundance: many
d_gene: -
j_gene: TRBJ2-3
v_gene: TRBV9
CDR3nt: TGTGCCAGCAGCGTTGGGGGCGGTAGCACAGATACGCAGTATTTT
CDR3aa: CASSVGGGSTDTQYF

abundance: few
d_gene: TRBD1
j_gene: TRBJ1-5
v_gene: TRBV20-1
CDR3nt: TGCAGTGCTAGCCCCACAGGGGTTCAGCCCCAGCATTTT
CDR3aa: CSASPTGVQPQHF

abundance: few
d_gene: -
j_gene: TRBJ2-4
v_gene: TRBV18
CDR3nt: TGTGCCAGCTCACCACCGGCCGGGGGACGGGGGGCCAAAAACATTCAGTACTTC
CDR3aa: CASSPPAGGRGAKNIQYF

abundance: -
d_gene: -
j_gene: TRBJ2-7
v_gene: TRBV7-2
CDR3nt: TGTGCCAGCAGCTTAGAGTTCCTTAACACCTACGAGCAGTACTTC
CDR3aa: CASSLEFLNTYEQYF

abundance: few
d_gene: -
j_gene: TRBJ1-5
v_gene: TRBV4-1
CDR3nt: TGCGCCAGCAGCCAAGATGGGACCAGAGGTAGCAATCAGCCCCAGCATTTT
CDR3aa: CASSQDGTRGSNQPQHF

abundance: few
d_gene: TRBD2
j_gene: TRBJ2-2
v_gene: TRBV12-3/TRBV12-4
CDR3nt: TGTGCCAGCAGTCGGACTAGCGGGGCCCTGGGGGAGCTGTTTTTT
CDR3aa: CASSRTSGALGELFF

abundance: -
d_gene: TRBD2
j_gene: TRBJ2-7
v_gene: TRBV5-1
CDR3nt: TGCGCCAGCAGCTCATACAGACGCCGCGGGAGGCCTACCTACGAGCAGTACTTC
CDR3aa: CASSSYRRRGRPTYEQYF

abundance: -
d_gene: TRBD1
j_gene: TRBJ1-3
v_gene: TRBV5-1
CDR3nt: TGCGCCAGCAGCCCCGACGGGACAGCTGGAAACACCATATATTTT
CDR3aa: CASSPDGTAGNTIYF

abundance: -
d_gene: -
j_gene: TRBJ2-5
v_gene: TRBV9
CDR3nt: TGTGCCAGCGGAGGGCCCTTCCAAGAGACCCAGTACTTC
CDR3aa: CASGGPFQETQYF

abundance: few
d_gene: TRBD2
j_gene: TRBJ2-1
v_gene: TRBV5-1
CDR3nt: TGCGCCAGCAGCCCGGGACTAGAACTGGGTGAGCAGTTCTTC
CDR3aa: CASSPGLELGEQFF

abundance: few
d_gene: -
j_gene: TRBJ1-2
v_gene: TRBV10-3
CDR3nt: TGTGCCATCAGTAGGACAGAACCCTTACTCTACACCTTC
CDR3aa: CAISRTEPLLYTF

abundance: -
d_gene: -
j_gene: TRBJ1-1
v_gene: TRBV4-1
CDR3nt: TGCGCCAGCAGCCATTGGACGAATCTAGAAGCTTTCTTT
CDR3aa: CASSHWTNLEAFF

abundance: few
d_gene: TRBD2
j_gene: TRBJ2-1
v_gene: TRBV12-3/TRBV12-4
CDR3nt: TGTGCCAGCACCTTGGAGCGGGGGGGCTACTACAATGAGCAGTTCTTC
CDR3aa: CASTLERGGYYNEQFF

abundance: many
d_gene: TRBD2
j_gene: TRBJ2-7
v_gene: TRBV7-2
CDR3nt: TGTGCCAGCAGCCAATTAGCGGGACGAAACGAGCAGTACTTC
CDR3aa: CASSQLAGRNEQYF

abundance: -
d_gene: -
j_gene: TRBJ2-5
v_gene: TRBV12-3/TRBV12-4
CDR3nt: TGTGCCAGCAGTTTATCCGTCTCGGAGACCCAGTACTTC
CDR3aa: CASSLSVSETQYF

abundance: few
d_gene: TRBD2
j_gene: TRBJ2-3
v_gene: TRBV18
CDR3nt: TGTGCCAGCTCACCGCCCGGACTAGCGGCGCAGTATTTT
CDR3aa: CASSPPGLAAQYF

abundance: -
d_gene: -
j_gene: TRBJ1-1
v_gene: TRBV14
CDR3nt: TGTGCCAGCAGCCTTGGGAACATGAACACTGAAGCTTTCTTT
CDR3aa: CASSLGNMNTEAFF

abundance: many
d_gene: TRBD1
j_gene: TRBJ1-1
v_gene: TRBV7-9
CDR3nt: TGCGCCAGCAGCTTTTCACAGGGGGGCACTGAAGCTTTCTTT
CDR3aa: CASSFSQGGTEAFF

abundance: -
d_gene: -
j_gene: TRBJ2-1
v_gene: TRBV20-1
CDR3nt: TGCAGTGCTATATGGCACGTCGATGAGCAGTTCTTC
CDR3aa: CSAIWHVDEQFF

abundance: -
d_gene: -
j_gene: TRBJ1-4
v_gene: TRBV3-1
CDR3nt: TGTGCCAGCAGCCAAGGAGGGGGGGGAACTAATGAAAAACTGTTTTTT
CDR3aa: CASSQGGGGTNEKLFF

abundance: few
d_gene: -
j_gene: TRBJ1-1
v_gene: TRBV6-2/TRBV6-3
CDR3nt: TGTGCCAGCAGTTACTCGCGCCGGAGGCGTCCGGAGACTGAAGCTTTCTTT
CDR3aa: CASSYSRRRRPETEAFF

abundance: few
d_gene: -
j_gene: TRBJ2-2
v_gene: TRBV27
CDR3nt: TGTGCCAGCAGCCCCGCGTGGGGTGGCACCGGGGAGCTGTTTTTT
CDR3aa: CASSPAWGGTGELFF

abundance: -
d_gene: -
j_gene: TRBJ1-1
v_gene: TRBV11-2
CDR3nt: TGTGCCAGCAGCTTTAATTGGGGTTTCAGCGGGAACACTGAAGCTTTCTTT
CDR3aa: CASSFNWGFSGNTEAFF

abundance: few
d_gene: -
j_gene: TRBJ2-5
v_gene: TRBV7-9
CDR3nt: TGTGCCAGCAGTTCTTCAGTGGAGACCCAGTACTTC
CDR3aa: CASSSSVETQYF

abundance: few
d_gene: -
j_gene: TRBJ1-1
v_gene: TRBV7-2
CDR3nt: TGTGCCAGCAGCCCGACTAATGTTGTGCGCGGGGCTTTCTTT
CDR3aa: CASSPTNVVRGAFF

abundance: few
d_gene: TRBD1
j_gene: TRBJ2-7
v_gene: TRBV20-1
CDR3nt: TGCAGTGCTGGTGGGGACAGGGGGCTCTACGAGCAGTACTTC
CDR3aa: CSAGGDRGLYEQYF

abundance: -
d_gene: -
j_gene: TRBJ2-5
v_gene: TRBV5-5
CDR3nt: TGTGCCAGCAGCTTGGACGGACAGCCCGGGACCCAGTACTTC
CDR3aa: CASSLDGQPGTQYF